This entry concerns a single T cell receptor (beta chain). The antigen remains unidentified. The sample comes from a study of blood T cells in healthy people across ages. General observations from the study: Naive T cell percentage showed a strong correlation with the diversity of TCR beta. Investigators viewed diversity estimates from one million T cells as underestimates, the study reported. Older age coincided with a roughly linear decline in TCR beta diversity per million T cells.

Combining a sample-barcoded 5' primer with a J-beta primer mix, a second PCR ran for 7 to 11 cycles. TCRdb passed the 5' RACE reads through MiXCR, listing each CDR3 protein once. The data contain roughly 680,000 distinct CDR3 sequences, around 50% of them singletons. The source is an elderly woman in good health. Source material: blood.

The CDR3 DNA reads TGTGCCAGCAGCCCATTTTGGGCGGGGGAGACCAATGAGCAGTTCTTC. Translated: CASSPFWAGETNEQFF. J is TRBJ2-1 and V is TRBV11-2; 7 bases align to TRBD2. Germline CDR1 SGHAT, CDR2 FQNNGV. The V segment lost 5 bases and the J segment 6 bases; nucleotides outside the gene matches: 13. The CDR3 runs to 16 residues.